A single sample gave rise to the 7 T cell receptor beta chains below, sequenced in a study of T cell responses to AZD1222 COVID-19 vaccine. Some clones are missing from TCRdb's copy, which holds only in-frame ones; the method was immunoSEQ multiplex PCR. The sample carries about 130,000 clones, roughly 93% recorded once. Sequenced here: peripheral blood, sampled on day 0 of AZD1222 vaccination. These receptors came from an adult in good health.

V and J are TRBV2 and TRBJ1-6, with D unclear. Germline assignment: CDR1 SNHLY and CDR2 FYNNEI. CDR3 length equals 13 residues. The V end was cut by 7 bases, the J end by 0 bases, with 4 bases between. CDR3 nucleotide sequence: TGTGCCAGCATCAGCTCCTATAATTCACCCCTCCACTTT. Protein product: CASISSYNSPLHF.

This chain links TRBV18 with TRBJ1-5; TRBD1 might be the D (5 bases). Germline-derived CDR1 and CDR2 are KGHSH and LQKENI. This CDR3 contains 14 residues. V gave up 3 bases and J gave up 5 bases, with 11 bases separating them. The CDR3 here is CASSPGGTDQPQHF. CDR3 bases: TGTGCCAGCTCACCGGGGGGGACCGATCAGCCCCAGCATTTT.

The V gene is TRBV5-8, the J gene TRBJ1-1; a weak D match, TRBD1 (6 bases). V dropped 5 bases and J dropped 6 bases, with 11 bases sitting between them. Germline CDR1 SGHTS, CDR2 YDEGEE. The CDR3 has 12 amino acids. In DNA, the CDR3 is TGTGCCAGCAGTTATTGGACAGCTGAAGCTTTCTTT. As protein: CASSYWTAEAFF.

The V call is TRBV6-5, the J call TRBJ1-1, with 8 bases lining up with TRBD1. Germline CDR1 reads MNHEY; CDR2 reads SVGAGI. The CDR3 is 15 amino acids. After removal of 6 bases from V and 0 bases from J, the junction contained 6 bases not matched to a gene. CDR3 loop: CASSHRGSLNTEAFF. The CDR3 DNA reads TGTGCCAGCAGCCACAGGGGGAGCTTGAACACTGAAGCTTTCTTT.

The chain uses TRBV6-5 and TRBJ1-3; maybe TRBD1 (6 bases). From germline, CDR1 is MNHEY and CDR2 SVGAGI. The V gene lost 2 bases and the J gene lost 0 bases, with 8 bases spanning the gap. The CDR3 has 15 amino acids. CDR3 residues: CASSYGGASGNTIYF. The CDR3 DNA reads TGTGCCAGCAGTTACGGGGGGGCCTCTGGAAACACCATATATTTT.

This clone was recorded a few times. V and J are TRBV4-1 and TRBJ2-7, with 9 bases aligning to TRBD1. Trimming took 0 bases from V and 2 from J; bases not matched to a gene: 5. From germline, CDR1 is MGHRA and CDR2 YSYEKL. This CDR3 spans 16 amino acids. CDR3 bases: TGCGCCAGCAGCCAAGATCCCGGACAGGGGACCTACGAGCAGTACTTC. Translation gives CASSQDPGQGTYEQYF.

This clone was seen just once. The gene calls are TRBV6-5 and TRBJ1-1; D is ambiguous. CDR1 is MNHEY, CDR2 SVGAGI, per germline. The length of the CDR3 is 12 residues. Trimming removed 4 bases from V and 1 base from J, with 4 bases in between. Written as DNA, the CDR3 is TGTGCCAGCAGTTCGGGGAACACTGAAGCTTTCTTT. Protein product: CASSSGNTEAFF.